This TCR beta chain was obtained from a study of cytomegalovirus exposure and HLA in healthy donors (dated by TCRdb to about 2017). Regarding the research as a whole: An earlier analysis of about 560 of the donors reported under 300 Gb of sequence data and 117 million unique TCR beta sequences obtained from around 180 million T cells. An early release that covered about 640 HLA-typed donors contained approximately 300 gigabases of sequencing data and roughly 84 million unique TCR sequences. The genetic ancestry cluster associated with self-reported Caucasian donors included 81% of the roughly 390 genotyped donors. The aim of the study was to test whether cataloging public T cell receptors could identify signatures of past pathogen exposure. The study used immunosequencing to profile the T cell repertoires of 666 subjects and linked those repertoires to cytomegalovirus serostatus. Along with the roughly 670-subject first cohort, a separate validation cohort of approximately 110 different subjects was used. High-throughput TCR immunosequencing, statistical association of individual TCRs with disease status, and machine learning were combined to predict cytomegalovirus infection status. To study patterns of TCR occurrence, a later analysis re-analyzed previously published TCR beta repertoires from several hundred donors and added high-resolution HLA genotyping. The later analysis used no new phenotypic data to find candidate immune exposures, relying instead on TCR beta sequences and their occurrence across donors. To decide whether each TCR beta V gene segment behaved as functional or pseudogenic, an earlier analysis of some 600 of the donors relied on high-throughput TCR beta sequencing. Donor age, sex, ethnicity and CMV serostatus were compiled together with the repertoire data. Genome-wide SNP genotypes for about 65% of the roughly 670 donors were used in a later genetic analysis, which treated that subset as a discovery cohort. Every discovery cohort repertoire had been produced on one sequencing platform. Class I and class II HLA loci were covered by the typing at four-digit resolution. The number of donors typed differed by locus, with about 620-630 for A, B, C, DRB1 and DQB1, 522 for DQA1, 606 for DPA1, and around 460 for DPB1. Because of strong linkage in the cohort, a few DR-DQ haplotypes were treated as single units for association and clustering. On average, approximately 250,000 unique TCR beta nucleotide sequences were sequenced per donor among a few hundred genotyped donors of the cohort, with about 17% of those sequences being non-productive. General conclusions and limits of the study: Three of the identified cytomegalovirus-associated TCR beta chains were confirmed in vitro to be specific for cytomegalovirus antigens. Linkage disequilibrium might explain the correlated functional status among segregating V segments, but an unknown experimental factor could not be ruled out. Compared with equally common non-associated chains, HLA-associated TCR beta chains in a later analysis were more clonally expanded and had lower generation probabilities. Roughly 15 rarely observed V segments, including chromosome 9 orphons, were excluded from the earlier analysis of several hundred of the donors because counts were too low. In a later analysis, most CMV-associated TCR beta chains were found to appear HLA-restricted, with HLA associations seemingly driven largely by CMV exposure. Some IMGT-functional V segments, including TRBV6-2 and TRBV6-3, could not be distinguished by the 87-base-pair reads and were therefore excluded. In an earlier analysis of approximately 600 of the donors, most TCR beta V segments were observed in productive rearrangements about 87% or about 30% of the time, broadly matching IMGT annotations. The classifier was reported to diagnose cytomegalovirus status with high specificity and sensitivity in both the original cohort and the validation cohort. Because some donors lacked HLA typing at each locus, the association tests relied only on the typed subset. V-gene and J-gene trimming of TCR beta chains was associated with a missense DCLRE1C variant in a later genetic analysis, and the association was replicated in an independent cohort. In a later analysis, some 18,000 TCR beta sequences were associated with specific HLA alleles at a false discovery rate of 0.05. Across donors, most TCR sequences were observed very rarely, whereas some public TCRs were present in many individuals. A further reported finding was that TCR beta sequences accurately predicted the HLA-A and HLA-B alleles for most subjects in the first cohort. The study listed 164 TCR beta chains as associated with cytomegalovirus. According to a later genetic analysis, donors in an Asian-associated ancestry cluster had fewer N-insertions in productive TCRs than the approximately 630-donor mean. Sequencing depth was assumed to be roughly uniform across donors in the presence/absence analyses, though that assumption may not hold. Immune exposure information for the cohort was limited to CMV serostatus. The authors suggested that the approach could potentially be generalized to other disease states and immunological phenotypes. Assigning TCR associations to individual alleles was difficult when HLA alleles, especially DR and DQ, strongly co-occurred. The sequencing pipeline was judged likely to have produced a cluster of highly shared sequence variants as a technical artifact. A later analysis reported that several top co-occurrence clusters appeared linked to parvovirus B19, influenza, CMV and Epstein-Barr virus. Only TCR beta chains were sequenced in this cohort, and the absence of alpha or paired-chain data limited detectable features. In a later analysis, TCR association rates were found to vary across HLA loci, with the most associated TCRs seen for DRB1 alleles and the fewest for HLA-C alleles.

The library came from the immunoSEQ multiplex PCR assay. The multiplex PCR relied on a mix of 60 forward primers for TCR Vbeta segments and 13 reverse primers for TCR Jbeta segments. A multiplex PCR assay on genomic DNA amplified the CDR3 region of rearranged TCR beta genes. Amplified TCR beta libraries were sequenced as 87-base-pair reads on the Illumina HiSeq System. Processing in the source paper ran as follows. A later analysis counted approximately 84 million unique TCR beta chains across the 550 to 800 repertoires, and some 12 million of these chains were shared by at least two donors. To remove PCR and sequencing errors, raw reads were error-corrected and collapsed into unique sequences using a nearest-neighbor algorithm that merged closely related sequences. To assign V, D and J gene segments, CDR3 sequences were aligned to IMGT reference sequences. For a sequence to be retained, at least a six-nucleotide match to both a V gene segment and a J gene segment was required. Rearrangements were classified as productive when the CDR3 lacked stop codons and remained in frame with V and J, and all other rearrangements were classified as non-productive. CDR3 was defined by IMGT convention, running from the second conserved V-encoded cysteine to the conserved J-encoded phenylalanine. The earlier analysis of about 620 of the donors excluded sequences that lacked an unambiguous match to a single V gene segment. An earlier analysis of several hundred of the donors classified V segments as functional when productive rearrangements were above 56.7% and as segregating when the standard deviation between donors was above 5%. A statistical classification framework was built for diagnosing cytomegalovirus status from the catalog of TCR beta chain sequences. In a later analysis, TCR nucleotide sequences were compared against IMGT/GENE-DB human TR gene sequences so that V and J genes could be assigned. In a later analysis, CDR3 sequences and most-parsimonious VDJ recombination scenarios were assigned using the TCRdist pipeline. In a later analysis, every TCR beta chain was defined by the combination of its CDR3 amino acid sequence and its V-gene family, and reads without a unique V-gene family were dropped. To address suspected cross-contamination and a sequencing artifact, a later analysis removed a few hundred highly shared, low-generation-probability nucleotide sequences. In a later analysis, a clonal expansion index was calculated for each public chain from normalized within-repertoire ranks of inferred template counts. In a later analysis, generation probabilities were computed using a VDJ recombination model fitted to out-of-frame rearrangements, and the results were checked against IGoR. In a later analysis, hypergeometric tests were used to score TCR-TCR, TCR-HLA and TCR-CMV co-occurrence, with a repertoire-size bias correction applied to TCR pairs. In a later analysis, false discovery rates were estimated by permuting HLA or CMV assignments 20 times. In a later analysis, co-occurring TCRs were grouped using DBSCAN, and TCRdist sequence similarity was added for clustering within HLA-allele-positive subsets. For co-occurrence clustering, repertoires with fewer than 30,000 or more than 120,000 public chains were excluded, along with roughly 5 repertoires with anomalous nucleotide sharing. TCRdb took this table from immuneACCESS and kept in-frame rearrangements with V and J called. Such tables lack part of the clones; where checked against another copy, unresolved V genes explain under half of the gap, and the rest is unexplained. Clone size and the V and J calls come from that table; the DNA yielded D and trimming. The sample profile shows 150,000 to 200,000 clones; around 75% of them were found once. The ten largest clones capture approximately 2.9% of the sample.

Regarding this clone: Its specific antigen is unknown. Base qualities are missing; no much larger clone stands one base away.

In total, 630 or so healthy bone marrow donors made up the cohort. At the time of sampling, every cohort member was nominally healthy, though immune exposures that went unrecorded were likely present. The donor tested CMV seronegative and was one of the 352 seronegative cohort members. Each donor provided a peripheral blood sample, and peripheral blood mononuclear cells were used for TCR beta sequencing. The Qiagen DNeasy Blood Extraction Kit was used to extract genomic DNA from the blood cell samples. V is cut by 3 bases and J by 6 bases, and the space between the germline ends is 9 bases. The CDR3 contains 13 residues, cysteine and phenylalanine counted. Of all the DNA, just the CDR3 is kept, 39 bases in frame from base 1. The germline V gene supplies CDR1 SGHTA and CDR2 FQGTGA.

This sequence uses TRBV7-3 and TRBJ2-1; the D gene assignment is ambiguous. The specimen sequenced was PBMCs. The TCR sequence derives from a female donor in good health and CMV-seronegative. CDR3 loop: CASSFSPTNEQFF. The base sequence is TGTGCCAGCAGCTTTAGCCCAACCAATGAGCAGTTCTTC.